This T cell receptor (beta chain) was sequenced in a study of shared clonotypes between healthy human individuals. Produced via immunoSEQ multiplex PCR; TCRdb's table is partial and in-frame only. This sample has about 1.1 million clones, with 70% to 80% found just once. Study observations and caveats: Estimated richness was generally greater in naive than memory subsets.

The CDR3 is 11 amino acids. The germline V and J ends were trimmed by 4 bases and 1 base, with 5 bases remaining between them. In germline, CDR1 is DFQATT, CDR2 SNEGSKA (reference sequence). With regard to this clone: Its antigen is unknown.

The receptor was derived from a man aged 18 to 30 in good health. Some clones in this sample may be carry-over from other donors' samples. Input material: memory CD4+ T cells from PBMCs. Subset indicated: CD45RA-negative fraction. The chain employs TRBV20-1 and TRBJ2-7, with D hard to call. CDR3 bases: TGCAGTGCTATGGAGTCCTACGAGCAGTACTTC. Protein: CSAMESYEQYF.